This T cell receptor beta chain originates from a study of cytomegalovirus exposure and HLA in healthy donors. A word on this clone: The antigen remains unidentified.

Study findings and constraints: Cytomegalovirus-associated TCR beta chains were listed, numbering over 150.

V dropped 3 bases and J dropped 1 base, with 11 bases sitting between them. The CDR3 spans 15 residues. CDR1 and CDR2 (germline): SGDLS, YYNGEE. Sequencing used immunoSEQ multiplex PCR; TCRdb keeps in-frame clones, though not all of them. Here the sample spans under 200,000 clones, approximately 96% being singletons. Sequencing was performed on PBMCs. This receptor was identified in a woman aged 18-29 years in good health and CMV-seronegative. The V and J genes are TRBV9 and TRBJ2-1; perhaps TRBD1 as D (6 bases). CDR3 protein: CASSAVTGSYNEQFF. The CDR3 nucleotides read TGTGCCAGCAGCGCCGTTACAGGGTCCTACAATGAGCAGTTCTTC.